A single T cell receptor (beta chain) is shown here with its context. Its antigen is unknown. All the people who gave samples were healthy bone marrow donors. In nominal health when sampled, donors likely had unrecorded immune exposures nonetheless. The sample originates from a study of cytomegalovirus exposure and HLA in healthy donors. CDR3 length: 14 amino acids. Per germline, CDR1 SGHRS and CDR2 YFSETQ. Trimming took off 3 bases at V and 3 bases at J, with 12 bases between the two ends. Notes on the study in general: It was shown in a later analysis that HLA-associated TCR beta chains were more clonally expanded than other, equally common chains.

The PCR was carried out with 60 Vbeta primers and 13 Jbeta primers. Only in-frame clones appear in the TCRdb table, and some are missing; sequencing was by immunoSEQ multiplex PCR. The data hold under 150,000 clones, with about 75% observed a single time. The specimen sequenced was PBMCs. V and J are TRBV5-1 and TRBJ1-2; a possible D gene is TRBD1 (6 bases). This TCR was sampled from a woman aged 40 to 50 in good health and CMV-seronegative. CDR3 region: CASSWGAGDYGYTF. In DNA form, the CDR3 reads TGCGCCAGCAGCTGGGGAGCAGGGGACTATGGCTACACCTTC.